This is a list of T cell receptor beta chains from one sample in a study of cytomegalovirus exposure and HLA in healthy donors. The protocol was immunoSEQ multiplex PCR, while the TCRdb copy is restricted to in-frame clones and leaves out a portion. The table has approximately 120,000 clones, 81% seen once. Sequencing was performed on PBMCs. These receptors originate from a man aged 18 to 35 in good health and CMV-seropositive. CDR3s include the opening cysteine and the closing phenylalanine or tryptophan. Fields, in order: V gene, clone size, J gene, D gene, CDR3 protein, CDR3 DNA. A D gene is named only where the DNA matches it firmly. Clone size is shown for a subset of rows, as once, few, many or a class of expanded clone.

V: TRBV5-1
size: few
J: TRBJ1-2
D: TRBD1
CDR3: CASSLNQGEINYGYTF
DNA: TGCGCCAGCAGCTTGAACCAGGGGGAGATCAACTATGGCTACACCTTC

V: TRBV7-9
size: .
J: TRBJ2-3
D: TRBD1
CDR3: CASSRPGQSTDTQYF
DNA: TGTGCCAGCAGTCGTCCGGGACAGAGCACAGATACGCAGTATTTT

V: TRBV19
size: few
J: TRBJ2-3
D: .
CDR3: CASSTMGGDTQYF
DNA: TGTGCCAGTAGCACCATGGGGGGAGATACGCAGTATTTT

V: TRBV19
size: .
J: TRBJ2-7
D: TRBD1
CDR3: CASSDDRGMGEQYF
DNA: TGTGCCAGTAGTGATGACAGGGGTATGGGCGAGCAGTACTTC

V: TRBV19
size: .
J: TRBJ1-2
D: .
CDR3: CASKTSDSGRGYGYTF
DNA: TGTGCCAGTAAAACCTCTGACAGCGGGCGGGGCTATGGCTACACCTTC

V: TRBV7-9
size: .
J: TRBJ1-4
D: TRBD1
CDR3: CSSSLGAGGEKLFF
DNA: TGTTCCAGCAGCTTAGGGGCAGGGGGTGAAAAACTGTTTTTT

V: TRBV11-2
size: .
J: TRBJ1-2
D: .
CDR3: CASSPQAYYGYTF
DNA: TGTGCCAGCAGCCCTCAAGCCTATTATGGCTACACCTTC

V: TRBV5-1
size: .
J: TRBJ2-7
D: TRBD1
CDR3: CASSEDRLLYEQYF
DNA: TGCGCCAGCAGCGAGGACAGGCTCCTCTACGAGCAGTACTTC

V: TRBV4-3
size: .
J: TRBJ2-5
D: .
CDR3: CASSQDRSAQETQYF
DNA: TGCGCCAGCAGCCAAGATAGGAGCGCACAAGAGACCCAGTACTTC

V: TRBV4-3
size: .
J: TRBJ1-2
D: TRBD1
CDR3: CASSQVFRQGENGYTF
DNA: TGCGCCAGCAGCCAAGTATTTCGACAGGGGGAGAATGGCTACACCTTC

V: TRBV5-1
size: once
J: TRBJ2-7
D: TRBD1
CDR3: CASSSGQVLGEQYF
DNA: TGCGCCAGCAGCTCGGGACAGGTTTTGGGCGAGCAGTACTTC

V: TRBV6-5
size: once
J: TRBJ2-7
D: TRBD1
CDR3: CASSPWTGNEQYF
DNA: TGTGCCAGCAGTCCATGGACAGGGAACGAGCAGTACTTC

V: TRBV7-9
size: .
J: TRBJ2-5
D: TRBD1
CDR3: CASSLGTGQRNSETQYF
DNA: TGTGCCAGCAGCTTAGGTACGGGACAGCGCAATTCAGAGACCCAGTACTTC

V: TRBV27
size: .
J: TRBJ2-2
D: .
CDR3: CASSLSQGDGELFF
DNA: TGTGCCAGCAGTTTGTCACAGGGAGACGGGGAGCTGTTTTTT

V: TRBV27
size: .
J: TRBJ2-1
D: TRBD2
CDR3: CASSSPGLAGEYGNNEQFF
DNA: TGTGCCAGCAGTTCCCCGGGACTAGCGGGAGAGTACGGGAACAATGAGCAGTTCTTC

V: TRBV2
size: .
J: TRBJ2-7
D: .
CDR3: CASSEAQGSSYEQYF
DNA: TGTGCCAGCAGTGAAGCGCAGGGCAGCTCCTACGAGCAGTACTTC

V: TRBV2
size: .
J: TRBJ1-2
D: .
CDR3: CASSVVNYGYTF
DNA: TGTGCCAGCAGTGTAGTAAATTATGGCTACACCTTC

V: TRBV4-3
size: .
J: TRBJ2-4
D: .
CDR3: CASSQDGEVKNIQYF
DNA: TGCGCCAGCAGCCAAGACGGGGAGGTCAAAAACATTCAGTACTTC

V: TRBV19
size: once
J: TRBJ1-1
D: TRBD1
CDR3: CASSFTGGGTEAFF
DNA: TGTGCCAGTAGTTTCACAGGGGGTGGAACTGAAGCTTTCTTT

V: TRBV19
size: .
J: TRBJ1-1
D: TRBD1
CDR3: CASSEDRGTEAFF
DNA: TGTGCCAGTAGTGAAGACAGGGGCACTGAAGCTTTCTTT

V: TRBV2
size: .
J: TRBJ2-3
D: .
CDR3: CASSPTLQGKGTDTQYF
DNA: TGTGCCAGCAGCCCAACTTTACAGGGCAAGGGCACAGATACGCAGTATTTT

V: TRBV10-2
size: .
J: TRBJ1-1
D: TRBD1
CDR3: CASSHMTGTTEAFF
DNA: TGCGCCAGCAGTCATATGACAGGGACCACTGAAGCTTTCTTT

V: TRBV29-1
size: once
J: TRBJ1-5
D: .
CDR3: CSVVAENQPQHF
DNA: TGCAGCGTTGTGGCGGAGAATCAGCCCCAGCATTTT

V: TRBV27
size: .
J: TRBJ2-7
D: TRBD2
CDR3: CATRGGAYEQYF
DNA: TGTGCCACCCGGGGGGGAGCCTACGAGCAGTACTTC

V: TRBV5-8
size: .
J: TRBJ2-2
D: .
CDR3: CASSPGVRELFF
DNA: TGTGCCAGCAGCCCGGGGGTACGGGAGCTGTTTTTT

V: TRBV10-1
size: .
J: TRBJ2-3
D: TRBD2
CDR3: CASSSGTSGWSTDTQYF
DNA: TGCGCCAGCAGTTCCGGGACTAGCGGGTGGAGCACAGATACGCAGTATTTT

V: TRBV7-2
size: medium-sized
J: TRBJ1-3
D: TRBD1
CDR3: CASSHQQGALGNTIYF
DNA: TGTGCCAGCAGCCACCAACAGGGGGCGCTTGGAAACACCATATATTTT

V: TRBV11-3
size: .
J: TRBJ2-1
D: TRBD1
CDR3: CASSLDGTGTYNEQFF
DNA: TGTGCCAGCAGCTTAGATGGGACAGGGACCTACAATGAGCAGTTCTTC

V: TRBV5-1
size: .
J: TRBJ1-6
D: TRBD1
CDR3: CASSVGQGNSPLHF
DNA: TGCGCCAGCAGCGTAGGACAGGGTAATTCACCCCTCCACTTT

V: TRBV7-9
size: .
J: TRBJ2-7
D: .
CDR3: CASSSQGGHYEQYF
DNA: TGTGCCAGCAGCTCCCAAGGGGGTCACTACGAGCAGTACTTC

V: TRBV5-1
size: .
J: TRBJ2-3
D: TRBD2
CDR3: CASSAGLAGGGSDTQYF
DNA: TGCGCCAGCAGCGCGGGACTAGCGGGGGGAGGGTCAGATACGCAGTATTTT

V: TRBV6-6
size: .
J: TRBJ2-3
D: TRBD2
CDR3: CASRPGLAVSDTQYF
DNA: TGTGCCAGTAGACCGGGACTAGCGGTATCAGATACGCAGTATTTT

V: TRBV6-5
size: .
J: TRBJ2-3
D: .
CDR3: CASRQSSTDTQYF
DNA: TGTGCCAGCCGACAGTCTAGCACAGATACGCAGTATTTT

V: TRBV5-1
size: .
J: TRBJ1-1
D: TRBD1
CDR3: CASSSSRAGGGGTEAFF
DNA: TGCGCCAGCAGCTCAAGTAGGGCAGGGGGCGGCGGGACTGAAGCTTTCTTT

V: TRBV5-6
size: .
J: TRBJ1-5
D: .
CDR3: CASSVTGSNQPQHF
DNA: TGTGCCAGCAGCGTCACAGGGAGCAATCAGCCCCAGCATTTT

V: TRBV5-1
size: .
J: TRBJ2-5
D: TRBD1
CDR3: CASSLSGQGPETQYF
DNA: TGCGCCAGCAGCTTATCGGGACAGGGACCAGAGACCCAGTACTTC

V: TRBV7-8
size: .
J: TRBJ2-1
D: TRBD2
CDR3: CASRRGLVQNLYNEQFF
DNA: TGTGCCAGCAGACGAGGACTAGTCCAAAATTTATACAATGAGCAGTTCTTC

V: TRBV27
size: .
J: TRBJ1-2
D: .
CDR3: CASSFRRVGHGYTF
DNA: TGTGCCAGCAGTTTCCGCAGGGTTGGACATGGCTACACCTTC

V: TRBV5-1
size: .
J: TRBJ2-1
D: .
CDR3: CASSPTTGSYNEQFF
DNA: TGCGCCAGCAGCCCAACGACTGGGTCCTACAATGAGCAGTTCTTC

V: TRBV11-2
size: few
J: TRBJ1-2
D: .
CDR3: CASSLVGRQDPNYGYTF
DNA: TGTGCCAGCAGCTTAGTGGGGAGACAGGACCCTAACTATGGCTACACCTTC

V: TRBV7-9
size: .
J: TRBJ1-4
D: .
CDR3: CASSYDGAGEKLFF
DNA: TGTGCCAGCAGCTACGACGGCGCGGGGGAAAAACTGTTTTTT

V: TRBV4-3
size: .
J: TRBJ2-3
D: .
CDR3: CASSQDYGGGADTQYF
DNA: TGCGCCAGCAGCCAAGATTACGGGGGAGGTGCAGATACGCAGTATTTT

V: TRBV18
size: .
J: TRBJ1-3
D: .
CDR3: CASSPGGPGNTIYF
DNA: TGTGCCAGCTCACCGGGAGGCCCTGGAAACACCATATATTTT

V: TRBV6-1
size: .
J: TRBJ2-1
D: .
CDR3: CASAGPSEYNEQFF
DNA: TGTGCCAGCGCGGGACCCTCGGAGTACAATGAGCAGTTCTTC

V: TRBV15
size: once
J: TRBJ2-3
D: TRBD2
CDR3: CATSRVSGGTADTQYF
DNA: TGTGCCACCAGCAGAGTGAGCGGGGGCACGGCAGATACGCAGTATTTT

V: TRBV7-2
size: .
J: TRBJ2-1
D: .
CDR3: CASSLVQGRSGNEQFF
DNA: TGTGCCAGCAGCTTAGTACAGGGAAGGAGTGGAAATGAGCAGTTCTTC

V: TRBV30
size: .
J: TRBJ1-5
D: .
CDR3: CAWSGLLINQPQHF
DNA: TGTGCCTGGAGTGGGCTTTTGATCAATCAGCCCCAGCATTTT

V: TRBV19
size: .
J: TRBJ2-1
D: TRBD2
CDR3: CASSMGLAGPRFEQFF
DNA: TGTGCCAGTAGTATGGGACTAGCGGGACCTCGCTTTGAGCAGTTCTTC

V: TRBV15
size: .
J: TRBJ2-3
D: TRBD2
CDR3: CATSSLTGGGTDTQYF
DNA: TGTGCCACCAGCAGCCTCACGGGGGGGGGCACAGATACGCAGTATTTT

V: TRBV30
size: .
J: TRBJ2-7
D: .
CDR3: CAWSIADRLFYEQYF
DNA: TGTGCCTGGAGTATAGCTGACAGGTTATTCTACGAGCAGTACTTC

V: TRBV18
size: .
J: TRBJ1-5
D: .
CDR3: CASSPGGGQPQHF
DNA: TGTGCCAGCTCACCTGGGGGGGGTCAGCCCCAGCATTTT

V: TRBV6-5
size: .
J: TRBJ1-1
D: .
CDR3: CASSYSQANTEAFF
DNA: TGTGCCAGCAGTTACTCACAGGCGAACACTGAAGCTTTCTTT

V: TRBV7-2
size: .
J: TRBJ2-3
D: TRBD2
CDR3: CASSLRTRYTDTQYF
DNA: TGTGCCAGCAGCCTTCGGACTAGGTACACAGATACGCAGTATTTT

V: TRBV7-2
size: .
J: TRBJ2-7
D: .
CDR3: CASSPTPFFEQYF
DNA: TGTGCCAGCAGCCCTACCCCCTTTTTCGAGCAGTACTTC

V: TRBV6-4
size: few
J: TRBJ1-1
D: TRBD1
CDR3: CASKVVPGQGTEAFF
DNA: TGTGCCAGCAAAGTAGTACCGGGACAGGGGACTGAAGCTTTCTTT

V: TRBV30
size: few
J: TRBJ1-1
D: .
CDR3: CAWSEPTANTEAFF
DNA: TGTGCCTGGAGTGAGCCGACAGCGAACACTGAAGCTTTCTTT

V: TRBV28
size: few
J: TRBJ1-1
D: TRBD1
CDR3: CASSFLQGQGAFF
DNA: TGTGCCAGCAGTTTCCTTCAGGGACAGGGAGCTTTCTTT

V: TRBV2
size: once
J: TRBJ1-6
D: .
CDR3: CASSVTEDNSPLHF
DNA: TGTGCCAGCAGTGTAACTGAAGATAATTCACCCCTCCACTTT

V: TRBV2
size: few
J: TRBJ1-1
D: .
CDR3: CASSAWANQSPEAFF
DNA: TGTGCCAGCAGTGCCTGGGCCAACCAAAGTCCTGAAGCTTTCTTT

V: TRBV18
size: .
J: TRBJ1-1
D: .
CDR3: CASSLGTGVNTEAFF
DNA: TGTGCCAGCTCACTTGGTACAGGAGTGAACACTGAAGCTTTCTTT